These T cell receptor beta chains were read from a single sample in a study of CD8 T cells in ankylosing spondylitis. A single record per CDR3 protein comes from TCRdb applying MiXCR to the 5' RACE reads. The top ten clones hold roughly 13% of a sample with about 360,000 distinct CDR3 sequences, 20% to 25% of them seen once. Sequencing was performed on blood, either unsorted or a sorted T cell fraction (not recorded which). The receptor source for this set is a male donor with ankylosing spondylitis or in good health (not recorded which). The CDR3 runs from the conserved cysteine through the conserved F or W. The D gene is left open where the match is weak. For some rows the clone size is stated as once, few or many, or as a class when expanded; others skip it.

CSARLAGGIYEQYF TGCAGTGCTCGACTAGCGGGGGGTATTTACGAGCAGTACTTC 14 - TRBJ2-7 TRBV20-1 TRBD2
CASSRPGLEQFF TGTGCCAGCAGCCGCCCGGGCCTGGAGCAGTTCTTC 12 few TRBJ2-1 TRBV6-5 -
CASSLSPSSGGLTYNEQFF TGTGCCAGCAGTCTCTCCCCCAGTAGCGGGGGGCTAACCTACAATGAGCAGTTCTTC 19 few TRBJ2-1 TRBV28 TRBD2
CASSAPGTEAFF TGTGCCAGCAGCGCTCCTGGCACTGAAGCTTTCTTT 12 - TRBJ1-1 TRBV7-9 -
CSVVLFGGDTQYF TGCAGCGTTGTGTTATTCGGGGGTGATACGCAGTATTTT 13 few TRBJ2-3 TRBV29-1 -
CASSMGLSQPQHF TGTGCCAGTAGTATGGGGTTAAGTCAGCCCCAGCATTTT 13 few TRBJ1-5 TRBV19 -
CASSLYPSGLGYTF TGCGCCAGCAGCTTATACCCTTCAGGGTTAGGCTACACCTTC 14 few TRBJ1-2 TRBV5-1 -
CSVLHVNIQYF TGCAGCGTTCTGCACGTGAACATTCAGTACTTC 11 - TRBJ2-4 TRBV29-1 -
CASSLSDNEQFF TGTGCCAGCAGCTTATCCGACAATGAGCAGTTCTTC 12 many TRBJ2-1 TRBV11-2 -
CASSLLAGGTYNEQFF TGTGCCAGCAGTTTACTAGCGGGGGGGACCTACAATGAGCAGTTCTTC 16 - TRBJ2-1 TRBV27 TRBD2
CSVMGGRNTEAFF TGCAGCGTGATGGGGGGGCGAAACACTGAAGCTTTCTTT 13 - TRBJ1-1 TRBV29-1 -
CSVDGLHTGELFF TGCAGCGTTGACGGGCTACACACCGGGGAGCTGTTTTTT 13 few TRBJ2-2 TRBV29-1 -
CSAPGTPYEQYF TGCAGTGCCCCGGGTACCCCCTACGAGCAGTACTTC 12 - TRBJ2-7 TRBV20-1 -
CASSLASDGATQYF TGTGCCAGCAGCTTAGCCTCAGATGGTGCTACGCAGTATTTT 14 few TRBJ2-3 TRBV7-9 -
CASSHWGQENIQYF TGTGCCAGCAGCCATTGGGGACAGGAAAACATTCAGTACTTC 14 few TRBJ2-4 TRBV12-3/TRBV12-4 TRBD1
CASRQLKGNTEAFF TGTGCCAGCAGGCAGTTGAAGGGGAACACTGAAGCTTTCTTT 14 - TRBJ1-1 TRBV7-3 -
CSASKGEVETQYF TGCAGTGCTAGTAAGGGGGAGGTAGAGACCCAGTACTTC 13 - TRBJ2-5 TRBV20-1 -
CASSLSRETTPYEQYF TGCGCCAGCAGCTTATCGAGGGAGACGACCCCCTACGAGCAGTACTTC 16 - TRBJ2-7 TRBV5-1 -
CASSYGGGSYNEQFF TGTGCCAGCAGTTATGGGGGGGGCTCCTACAATGAGCAGTTCTTC 15 few TRBJ2-1 TRBV27 TRBD2
CASSQILGGGETQYF TGTGCCAGCAGCCAAATTCTTGGCGGGGGCGAGACCCAGTACTTC 15 - TRBJ2-5 TRBV3-1 -
CSAETVPYGYTF TGCAGTGCTGAGACTGTTCCTTATGGCTACACCTTC 12 few TRBJ1-2 TRBV20-1 -
CASRPAKLLAGGKETQYF TGTGCCAGCAGACCCGCGAAACTTCTAGCGGGGGGTAAAGAGACCCAGTACTTC 18 few TRBJ2-5 TRBV3-1 TRBD2
CASSLGPESPLHF TGTGCCAGCAGCTTAGGACCGGAGTCACCCCTCCACTTT 13 few TRBJ1-6 TRBV7-6 -
CSASGGTLAKNIQYF TGCAGTGCTAGCGGGGGGACTCTAGCCAAAAACATTCAGTACTTC 15 - TRBJ2-4 TRBV20-1 TRBD2
CASGGGNRPWQETQYF TGTGCCAGCGGAGGGGGCAATAGGCCGTGGCAAGAGACCCAGTACTTC 16 few TRBJ2-5 TRBV12-3/TRBV12-4 -
CASSLVGRGDTYEQYF TGTGCCAGCAGCTTAGTAGGCAGGGGGGATACCTACGAGCAGTACTTC 16 few TRBJ2-7 TRBV7-8 -
CASSQDIETQYF TGTGCCAGCAGCCAAGATATAGAGACCCAGTACTTC 12 - TRBJ2-5 TRBV3-1 -
CSVGTGVQETQYF TGCAGCGTCGGCACAGGGGTTCAAGAGACCCAGTACTTC 13 few TRBJ2-5 TRBV29-1 TRBD1
CASGRQGETDTQYF TGTGCCAGCGGCCGACAGGGAGAAACAGATACGCAGTATTTT 14 few TRBJ2-3 TRBV6-1 TRBD1
CASSPAGGSSYNEQFF TGTGCCAGCAGTCCAGCGGGGGGAAGCTCCTACAATGAGCAGTTCTTC 16 few TRBJ2-1 TRBV28 TRBD2
CSVDPGHPLAGELFF TGCAGCGTGGACCCGGGACACCCGCTGGCCGGGGAGCTGTTTTTT 15 - TRBJ2-2 TRBV29-1 -
CSVSAGTVSSYEQYF TGCAGCGTCAGTGCCGGGACAGTCAGCTCCTACGAGCAGTACTTC 15 - TRBJ2-7 TRBV29-1 TRBD1
CASSMGVGTDTQYF TGTGCCAGTAGTATGGGTGTCGGCACAGATACGCAGTATTTT 14 few TRBJ2-3 TRBV19 -
CASSSSLLAGVGSDTQYF TGTGCCAGCAGCTCCTCCCTCCTAGCGGGGGTAGGCTCAGATACGCAGTATTTT 18 - TRBJ2-3 TRBV11-1 TRBD2
CASSEAFQYQENGDTQYF TGTGCCAGCAGTGAAGCCTTCCAGTACCAGGAAAACGGAGATACGCAGTATTTT 18 few TRBJ2-3 TRBV2 -
CASRVPYRGTYNEQFF TGCGCCAGCAGAGTACCCTACAGGGGCACCTACAATGAGCAGTTCTTC 16 few TRBJ2-1 TRBV10-2 TRBD1
CSVARDIDRGPYEQFF TGCAGCGTTGCCAGAGATATCGACAGGGGACCCTATGAGCAGTTCTTC 16 - TRBJ2-1 TRBV29-1 TRBD1
CASSLGQLNSPLHF TGTGCCAGCAGCCTCGGACAGCTAAATTCACCCCTCCACTTT 14 - TRBJ1-6 TRBV7-6 -
CASRREVNAFF TGTGCCAGCAGAAGGGAGGTGAATGCTTTCTTT 11 few TRBJ1-1 TRBV2 -
CASRLVGQGAQPQHF - 15 - TRBJ1-5 TRBV12-2 -
CSARTRQAYSYEQYF TGCAGTGCTAGAACTCGGCAGGCCTACTCCTACGAGCAGTACTTC 15 many TRBJ2-7 TRBV20-1 -
CASSLEGANTDTQYF TGTGCCAGCAGTTTAGAAGGGGCCAACACAGATACGCAGTATTTT 15 - TRBJ2-3 TRBV27 -
CAISDDGGVNTGELFF TGTGCCATCAGTGACGATGGGGGGGTAAACACCGGGGAGCTGTTTTTT 16 few TRBJ2-2 TRBV10-3 TRBD2
CASSLTLSPSSYNEQFF TGTGCCAGCAGCTTAACGTTAAGCCCGAGCTCCTACAATGAGCAGTTCTTC 17 - TRBJ2-1 TRBV7-3 -
CASSSTASTDTQYF TGTGCCAGCAGTTCGACAGCTAGCACAGATACGCAGTATTTT 14 - TRBJ2-3 TRBV6-5 -
CASTIRGGEAFF TGTGCCAGCACTATCAGAGGGGGCGAAGCTTTCTTT 12 few TRBJ1-1 TRBV2 TRBD1
CASTSWASGGTDTQYF TGTGCCAGCACCTCCTGGGCTAGCGGGGGGACAGATACGCAGTATTTT 16 few TRBJ2-3 TRBV12-3/TRBV12-4 TRBD2
CASSPGTSAYNEQFF TGTGCCAGCAGTCCCGGGACTAGCGCATACAATGAGCAGTTCTTC 15 many TRBJ2-1 TRBV7-8 TRBD2
CSVERPGYYNEQFF TGCAGCGTTGAGAGGCCGGGATACTACAATGAGCAGTTCTTC 14 - TRBJ2-1 TRBV29-1 -
CASSSLVTVTFWDTQYF TGTGCCAGCAGCTCCCTGGTGACAGTGACATTTTGGGATACGCAGTATTTT 17 few TRBJ2-3 TRBV11-2 -
CASSPPPSGANVLTF TGTGCCAGCAGCCCCCCACCTTCTGGGGCCAACGTCCTGACTTTC 15 - TRBJ2-6 TRBV28 -
CASSQTGDSYNEQFF TGTGCCAGCAGCCAGACAGGCGATTCCTACAATGAGCAGTTCTTC 15 - TRBJ2-1 TRBV7-9 -
CASREDPGGQFF TGTGCCAGCAGGGAGGACCCTGGGGGGCAGTTCTTC 12 - TRBJ2-1 TRBV2 -
CASSLGASSTDTQYF TGTGCCAGCAGCTTAGGGGCCAGCAGCACAGATACGCAGTATTTT 15 many TRBJ2-3 TRBV7-9 -
CASNRDGLANEQFF TGTGCCAGTAATCGTGACGGACTAGCAAATGAGCAGTTCTTC 14 few TRBJ2-1 TRBV14 TRBD2
CASSQGRGGFTEAFF TGCGCCAGCAGCCAAGGGCGGGGGGGTTTCACTGAAGCTTTCTTT 15 - TRBJ1-1 TRBV4-1 -
CASKEAGDTYEQYF TGTGCCAGCAAGGAGGCGGGGGATACCTACGAGCAGTACTTC 14 few TRBJ2-7 TRBV6-2/TRBV6-3 TRBD2
CASSYQTSPVDTQYF TGTGCCAGCAGCTACCAGACAAGTCCGGTAGATACGCAGTATTTT 15 few TRBJ2-3 TRBV5-6 -
CASSQGEFSGQEDSSYEQYF TGCGCCAGCAGCCAAGGGGAATTTTCAGGGCAGGAAGATAGCTCCTACGAGCAGTACTTC 20 - TRBJ2-7 TRBV4-1 -